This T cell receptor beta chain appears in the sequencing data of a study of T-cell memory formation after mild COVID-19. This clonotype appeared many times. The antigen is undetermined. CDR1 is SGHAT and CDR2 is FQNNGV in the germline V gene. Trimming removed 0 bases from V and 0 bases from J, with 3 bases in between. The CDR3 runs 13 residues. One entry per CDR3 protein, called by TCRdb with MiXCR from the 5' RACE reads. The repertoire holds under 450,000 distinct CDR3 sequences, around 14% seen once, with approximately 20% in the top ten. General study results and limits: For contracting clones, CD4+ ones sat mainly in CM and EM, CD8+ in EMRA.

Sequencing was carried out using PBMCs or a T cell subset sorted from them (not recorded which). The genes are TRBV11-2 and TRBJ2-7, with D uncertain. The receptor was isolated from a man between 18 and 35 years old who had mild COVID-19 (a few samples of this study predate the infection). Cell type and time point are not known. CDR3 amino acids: CASSLEFSYEQYV. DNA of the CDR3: TGTGCCAGCAGCTTAGAATTCTCCTACGAGCAGTACGTC.